The 23 T cell receptor beta chains reported below all come from one sample, sequenced in a study of PD-1 blockade in mismatch repair-deficient tumors (dated by TCRdb to 2015 to 2018). Libraries were made using the immunoSEQ multiplex PCR assay. In TCRdb, the immuneACCESS table is reduced to in-frame sequences with V and J assigned. These tables do not hold every clone; where another copy was compared, an unresolved V gene accounts for under half, and the others remain unexplained. The sample contains roughly 120,000 clones, about nine tenths of them found a single time. The ten largest clones represent 12% of the sample. The sequencing used peripheral blood, collected approximately 72 weeks after starting pembrolizumab. These receptors all stem from an adult with mismatch repair-deficient cancer.

This clone came up once. V and J are TRBV6-6 and TRBJ2-3; 8 positions match TRBD2. The trim removed 3 bases at V and 0 bases at J, leaving 5 bases unmatched. From germline, CDR1 is MNHNY and CDR2 SVGAGI (reference sequence). The CDR3 consists of 16 residues. This CDR3 is CASSYRGGRSTDTQYF. The CDR3 nucleotides are TGTGCCAGCAGTTATCGCGGCGGGAGGAGCACAGATACGCAGTATTTT.

In regard to this clone: In the same sample, other DNA sequences code for this CDR3. This CDR3 reads CASSPGTGSYEQYF. DNA for the CDR3: TGCGCCAGCAGCCCCGGGACAGGTTCCTACGAGCAGTACTTC. The chain carries TRBV5-1 and TRBJ2-7; 8 positions agree with TRBD1. The CDR3 has 14 amino acids. Trimming took 4 bases from V and 1 from J; bases not matched to a gene: 4. Germline assignment: CDR1 SGHRS and CDR2 YFSETQ.

The chain links TRBV19 to TRBJ2-1; D possibly corresponds to TRBD1 (6 bases). Trimming removed 0 bases at V and 0 bases at J, with 18 bases between. CDR1 and CDR2 (germline): LNHDA, SQIVND (reference sequence). This CDR3 spans 19 amino acids. The CDR3 reads CASSIDRLDEQGSYNEQFF. CDR3 coding DNA: TGTGCCAGTAGTATAGATAGATTGGACGAACAGGGCTCCTACAATGAGCAGTTCTTC.

V is TRBV4-2 and J is TRBJ2-3, with TRBD2 identical over 10 bases. This CDR3 is 17 amino acids long. Germline values: CDR1 LGHNA, CDR2 YNFKEQ. The V and J ends lost 1 base and 0 bases, in that order; junction bases with no gene match: 4. The CDR3 reads CASSQAPSGSSTDTQYF. In DNA form, the CDR3 reads TGTGCCAGCAGCCAAGCCCCTAGCGGGAGTAGCACAGATACGCAGTATTTT.

This clone was seen only once. The rearrangement uses TRBV30 and TRBJ2-1; D call uncertain. Germline CDR1 reads GTSNPN; CDR2 reads SVGIG (reference sequence). This CDR3 region has 16 residues. Trimming took off 0 bases at V and 7 bases at J, with 19 bases between the two ends. The CDR3 here is CAWSVFMGRAQNEQFF. DNA for the CDR3: TGTGCCTGGAGTGTATTCATGGGTCGAGCACAGAATGAGCAGTTCTTC.

The chain couples TRBV9 to TRBJ2-7; tentative D call: TRBD2 (6 bases). CDR1 and CDR2 (germline): SGDLS, YYNGEE. The germline V and J ends were trimmed by 0 bases and 2 bases, with 9 bases remaining between them. The CDR3 contains 14 residues. CDR3 nucleotide sequence: TGTGCCAGCAGCGTAGCGGGAGAGACCTACGAGCAGTACTTC. Its protein is CASSVAGETYEQYF. The variable domain in full, with the rest retrieved from reference TRBV9 and TRBJ2-7, is DSGVTQTPKHLITATGQRVTLRCSPRSGDLSVYWYQQSLDQGLQFLIQYYNGEERAKGNILERFSAQQFPDLHSELNLSSLELGDSALYFCASSVAGETYEQYFGPGTRLTVT.

In this sample, this clone turned up once. The V gene is TRBV7-9, the J gene TRBJ2-7, with TRBD2 matching 12 bases. The V gene's germline CDR1 is SEHNR and CDR2 FQNEAQ (reference sequence). The CDR3 is 19 amino acids. Trimming at V came to 3 bases and at J to 2 bases, leaving 14 bases not matched to a gene. As DNA, the CDR3 is TGTGCCAGCAGCTTCCACCGACCGACTAGCGGGAGCAGAGCCTACGAGCAGTACTTC. Amino acid sequence: CASSFHRPTSGSRAYEQYF.

V is TRBV30 and J is TRBJ1-2; 9 bases map to TRBD1. Germline V gene sequence: CDR1 GTSNPN, CDR2 SVGIG (reference sequence). The V gene end was trimmed by 4 bases and the J gene end by 4 bases; junction bases not matched to a gene: 7. This CDR3 spans 14 amino acids. CDR3 residues: CAWTPEQGAYGYTF. The CDR3 coding sequence is TGTGCCTGGACTCCAGAACAGGGGGCCTATGGCTACACCTTC.

The J gene is TRBJ1-1, the V gene TRBV6-1; TRBD1 matches at 9 bases. This CDR3 is built from 15 residues. V lost 5 bases, J lost 6 bases, and 10 bases stayed unmatched. Germline V gives CDR1 MNHNS, CDR2 SASEGT. Here the CDR3 reads CASSKTGTGFAEAFF. DNA of the CDR3: TGTGCCAGCAGTAAAACCGGGACAGGGTTCGCTGAAGCTTTCTTT.

This clone was observed a single time. This rearrangement joins TRBV4-3 to TRBJ1-1; TRBD1 agrees at 7 bases. Looked up from germline, CDR1 is LGHNA and CDR2 is YSLEER. The CDR3 totals 17 residues. The trim removed 4 bases at V and 6 bases at J, leaving 17 bases unmatched. Here the CDR3 reads CASSRQGNRGKGSEAFF. Here the CDR3 DNA reads TGCGCCAGCAGCCGCCAAGGGAACAGGGGTAAGGGGTCTGAAGCTTTCTTT.

The chain carries TRBV5-6 and TRBJ2-5; D gene ambiguous. The length of the CDR3 is 14 residues. Germline-derived CDR1 and CDR2 are SGHDT and YYEEEE. V lost 0 bases, J lost 5 bases, and 11 bases lay in between. The CDR3 region is CASSLDSFFETQYF. CDR3 in DNA: TGTGCCAGCAGCTTGGACTCGTTTTTCGAGACCCAGTACTTC.

This clone was observed a handful of times. This chain links TRBV6-4 with TRBJ1-5; D remains unclear. Germline lookup yields CDR1 MRHNA and CDR2 SNTAGT. Trimming shortened V by 6 bases and J by 4 bases, and 7 bases separated the two germline ends. The CDR3 contains 12 residues. The CDR3 DNA sequence: TGTGCCAGCAGCGGAAGGAATCAGCCCCAGCATTTT. Translating gives CASSGRNQPQHF.

This clone was seen a few times. The chain is built from TRBV4-1 and TRBJ2-7; weak D call: TRBD2 (5 bases). The CDR3 covers 13 residues. Per germline, CDR1 MGHRA and CDR2 YSYEKL. Trimming took 2 bases from V and 3 from J, leaving 8 bases between them. The CDR3 loop reads CASSQRGYYEQYF. The CDR3 nucleotides read TGCGCCAGCAGCCAACGGGGATACTACGAGCAGTACTTC.

V and J are TRBV9 and TRBJ1-1; D ambiguous. Germline V gene data show CDR1 as SGDLS and CDR2 as YYNGEE. Between the trimmed V and J ends, which lost 0 bases and 1 base, there was a span of 7 bases. This CDR3 has 14 amino acids. CDR3: CASSVGDGNTEAFF. The CDR3 DNA reads as TGTGCCAGCAGCGTAGGAGACGGGAACACTGAAGCTTTCTTT.

The rearrangement joins TRBV2 to TRBJ2-1; 8 bases match TRBD2. V was pared by 2 bases and J by 7 bases, with 10 bases of the junction left unmatched. Germline V CDR1 and CDR2: SNHLY, FYNNEI. The CDR3 contains 16 residues. The CDR3 sequence: CASSEPAGVSSNEQFF. The CDR3 nucleotides read TGTGCCAGCAGTGAACCAGCGGGAGTCTCATCAAATGAGCAGTTCTTC.

This sequence joins TRBV23-1 and TRBJ1-5; 7 bases line up with TRBD1. TRBV23-1 is an ORF for which the function is uncertain. The CDR3 runs 17 residues. V dropped 3 bases and J dropped 1; count of bases not matched to a gene: 9. CDR3 sequence: CASSHSHRGSSNQPQHF. The CDR3 region has the DNA TGCGCCAGCAGTCACAGTCACAGGGGATCAAGCAATCAGCCCCAGCATTTT.

The chain couples TRBV21-1 to TRBJ2-7; the DNA was not compared with TRBD1, the D call given in the table. TRBV21-1 counts as a pseudogene. This CDR3 is 15 amino acids long. CDR3 nucleotide sequence: TGTGCCAGCAGCAAAGAGGTGAAGAAGGGGCGCGAGCAGTACTTC. Its protein is CASSKEVKKGREQYF.

The chain links TRBV6-6 to TRBJ2-7, with D possibly being TRBD1 or TRBD2 (5 bases each). This CDR3 region has 12 residues. CDR1 and CDR2 from the germline V gene are MNHNY and SVGAGI (reference sequence). The germline V and J ends were trimmed by 8 bases and 6 bases, with 14 bases remaining between them. The CDR3 spells CASSQGAGEQYF. CDR3 bases: TGTGCCAGCTCCCAAGGGGCGGGCGAGCAGTACTTC.

The chain has TRBV30 and TRBJ1-3, with unresolved D. V lost 0 bases to trimming and J lost 4 bases, with 4 bases between them. This CDR3 comprises 12 residues. Per germline, CDR1 GTSNPN and CDR2 SVGIG (reference sequence). CDR3 sequence (DNA): TGTGCCTGGAGTGTGACAGGAAACACCATATATTTT. As protein: CAWSVTGNTIYF.

The chain carries TRBV30 and TRBJ2-2; D may be TRBD1 (7 bases). The ends were cut back, 0 bases at V and 0 bases at J, with 17 bases in the middle. The CDR3 consists of 18 residues. Germline V gene lookup returns CDR1 GTSNPN and CDR2 SVGIG (reference sequence). For the CDR3, the DNA is TGTGCCTGGAGTGTGCGGGGATACAGGGGATCGAACACCGGGGAGCTGTTTTTT. Translated: CAWSVRGYRGSNTGELFF.

The chain links TRBV30 to TRBJ2-3; TRBD2 matches 9 bases. CDR3 length: 15 residues. The J segment lost 5 bases and the V segment lost 0 bases, leaving 6 bases of the junction unmatched. Germline CDR1 is GTSNPN and CDR2 is SVGIG (reference sequence). CDR3 amino acids: CAWSVGGLAIDTQYF. Written as DNA, the CDR3 is TGTGCCTGGAGTGTAGGGGGACTAGCTATAGATACGCAGTATTTT.

The chain couples TRBV7-9 to TRBJ2-1, with 13 bases identical to TRBD2. This CDR3 is 15 amino acids long. J lost 9 bases, V lost 1 base, and 3 bases had no gene match. Germline lookup yields CDR1 SEHNR and CDR2 FQNEAQ (reference sequence). The CDR3 here is CASSLEGLAGIEQFF. DNA for the CDR3: TGTGCCAGCAGCTTAGAGGGACTAGCGGGGATTGAGCAGTTCTTC.

The V and J genes are TRBV5-6 and TRBJ2-5; no reliable D call. The CDR3 runs 12 residues. Germline loops: CDR1 SGHDT, CDR2 YYEEEE. Trimming cost V 0 bases and J 7 bases, with 7 bases left between them. The CDR3 DNA follows: TGTGCCAGCAGCTTGGGTCCGGGGACCCAGTACTTC. It codes for CASSLGPGTQYF.